These T cell receptor beta chains were read from a single sample in a study of shared clonotypes between healthy human individuals. Assay used: immunoSEQ multiplex PCR; TCRdb lists only in-frame clones, some missing. The table has 2 million to 3 million clones, 80% to 95% seen once. Input material: naive CD4+ T cells from PBMCs. The receptors were sampled from a man between 18 and 35 years old in good health. Some clones in this sample may be carry-over from other donors' samples. CDR3s include the opening cysteine and the closing phenylalanine or tryptophan. The order of the fields is clone size, J gene, V gene, D gene, CDR3 protein, CDR3 DNA. D genes are given only for firm matches. Size tells how often a clone was seen (once, few, many) or the class of an expanded clone, and some rows leave it out.

NA,TRBJ2-7,TRBV28,NA,CASSSSPQGAWGQYF,TGTGCCAGCAGTTCCTCCCCACAGGGCGCCTGGGGGCAGTACTTC
NA,TRBJ2-1,TRBV5-1,NA,CASSLARQLAQLNEQFF,TGCGCCAGCAGCTTGGCCCGTCAACTAGCCCAGCTCAATGAGCAGTTCTTC
NA,TRBJ2-2,TRBV14,NA,CASSSGQWGTGELFF,TGTGCCAGCAGCTCCGGACAATGGGGGACCGGGGAGCTGTTTTTT
NA,TRBJ2-1,TRBV12-5,NA,CASGLGRGFWEQFF,TGTGCTAGTGGTTTGGGCCGGGGGTTCTGGGAGCAGTTCTTC
NA,TRBJ2-7,TRBV7-2,TRBD2,CASSSSGSALYEQYF,TGTGCCAGCAGCTCTAGCGGGAGCGCCCTCTACGAGCAGTACTTC
NA,TRBJ2-1,TRBV18,TRBD2,CASSPGLAGGEQFF,TGTGCCAGCTCACCCGGTCTAGCGGGAGGCGAGCAGTTCTTC
NA,TRBJ1-3,TRBV11-1,TRBD1,CASSLTGASGNTIYF,TGTGCCAGCAGCTTGACAGGGGCGTCCGGAAACACCATATATTTT
NA,TRBJ2-3,TRBV9,TRBD1,CASSALRDSLHGTQYF,TGTGCCAGCAGTGCCCTCCGGGACAGCCTGCATGGTACGCAGTATTTT
NA,TRBJ1-1,TRBV9,NA,CASSASEGRNTEAFF,TGTGCCAGCAGCGCATCAGAGGGCCGCAACACTGAAGCTTTCTTT
NA,TRBJ2-6,TRBV19,NA,CASSPRQSSGANVLTF,TGTGCCAGTAGCCCCAGACAGAGCTCTGGGGCCAACGTCCTGACTTTC
NA,TRBJ2-2,TRBV28,TRBD2,CASSSPGLAGGPTGELFF,TGTGCCAGCAGTTCACCGGGACTAGCGGGAGGGCCAACCGGGGAGCTGTTTTTT
once,TRBJ2-5,TRBV11-2,TRBD2,CASSLDRVAGAETQYF,TGTGCCAGCAGCTTAGACCGGGTAGCGGGAGCAGAGACCCAGTACTTC
NA,TRBJ2-5,TRBV11-1,NA,CASSLLEWGAAETQYF,TGTGCCAGCAGCTTATTGGAGTGGGGGGCTGCGGAGACCCAGTACTTC
NA,TRBJ2-7,TRBV27,TRBD1,CASSPDRDSYEQYF,TGTGCCAGCAGTCCGGACCGGGACAGCTACGAGCAGTACTTC
NA,TRBJ2-7,TRBV7-3,NA,CASSLGSTGYYEQYF,TGTGCCAGCAGCTTAGGGTCAACCGGATACTACGAGCAGTACTTC
NA,TRBJ1-2,TRBV28,NA,CASSPRTDYGYTF,TGTGCCAGCAGTCCCCGGACCGACTATGGCTACACCTTC
NA,TRBJ2-1,TRBV5-4,NA,CASSLDRAYNEQFF,TGTGCCAGCAGCTTGGATCGGGCTTACAATGAGCAGTTCTTC
NA,TRBJ2-2,TRBV5-1,NA,CASSLAIYTNTGELFF,TGCGCCAGCAGCTTGGCCATCTACACGAACACCGGGGAGCTGTTTTTT
NA,TRBJ2-1,TRBV28,TRBD2,CASRSWTSGNEQFF,TGTGCCAGCCGAAGCTGGACTAGCGGCAATGAGCAGTTCTTC
NA,TRBJ1-5,TRBV9,NA,CASSVGGSWTEPQHF,TGTGCCAGCAGCGTAGGTGGCAGCTGGACTGAGCCCCAGCATTTT
NA,TRBJ2-7,TRBV30,TRBD1,CAWRQGAAYEQYF,TGTGCCTGGCGCCAGGGGGCGGCTTACGAGCAGTACTTC
NA,TRBJ1-3,TRBV11-2,NA,CASSLSNSGNTIYF,TGTGCCAGCAGCTTGAGCAACTCTGGAAACACCATATATTTT
NA,TRBJ2-7,TRBV6-1,TRBD2,CASSEAGRGYEQYF,TGTGCCAGCAGTGAAGCGGGGAGGGGCTACGAGCAGTACTTC
NA,TRBJ2-1,TRBV7-9,TRBD1,CASSLRSGTGGFNEQFF,TGTGCCAGCAGCTTGCGTTCCGGGACAGGGGGCTTCAATGAGCAGTTCTTC
once,TRBJ1-1,TRBV10-3,TRBD1,CAISDRTGVSAFF,TGTGCCATCAGTGATCGGACAGGTGTGAGTGCTTTCTTT
NA,TRBJ2-2,TRBV4-3,NA,CASSQEVVRERDTGELFF,TGCGCCAGCAGCCAAGAGGTGGTTCGGGAGCGGGACACCGGGGAGCTGTTTTTT